This T cell receptor beta chain was captured in a study of blood T cell repertoires in COVID-19. CDR1 DFQATT and CDR2 SNEGSKA come from the germline V gene (reference sequence). The CDR3 extends over 11 amino acids. V was cut by 3 bases and J by 4 bases, with 6 bases left in between. Generated by immunoSEQ multiplex PCR, the TCRdb table keeps only in-frame clones and is missing some. The sample shows roughly 240,000 clones, 84% of them seen only once. Sequenced material: peripheral blood. The chain uses TRBV20-1 and TRBJ1-1; no clear D. The sequence was collected from a man in his forties or fifties who had recovered from COVID-19. Written as DNA, the CDR3 is TGCAGTGCTAGTTTCGGCACTGAAGCTTTCTTT. As protein: CSASFGTEAFF.